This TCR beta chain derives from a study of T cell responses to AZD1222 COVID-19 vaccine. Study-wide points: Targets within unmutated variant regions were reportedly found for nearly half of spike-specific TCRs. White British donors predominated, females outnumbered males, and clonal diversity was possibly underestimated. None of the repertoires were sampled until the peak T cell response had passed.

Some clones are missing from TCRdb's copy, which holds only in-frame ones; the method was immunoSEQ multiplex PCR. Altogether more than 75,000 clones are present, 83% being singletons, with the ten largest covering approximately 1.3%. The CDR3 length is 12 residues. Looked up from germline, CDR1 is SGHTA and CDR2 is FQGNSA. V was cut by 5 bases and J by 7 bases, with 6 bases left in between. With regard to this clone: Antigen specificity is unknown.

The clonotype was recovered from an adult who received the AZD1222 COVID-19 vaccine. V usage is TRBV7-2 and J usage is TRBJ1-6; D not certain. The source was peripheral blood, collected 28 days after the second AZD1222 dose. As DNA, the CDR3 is TGTGCCAGCAGCACCCAAAATTCACCCCTCCACTTT. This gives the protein CASSTQNSPLHF.